This record looks at one TCR beta chain sequence and its context. This entry belongs to a study of blood T cell repertoires in COVID-19. About the research overall: The origin of the acute and convalescent COVID-19 samples was the United States, Italy and Spain. Nucleic acid was either cDNA or gDNA, and it came from T cells, B-cell-depleted T cells, or PBMCs.

Authors' processing steps: Reference gene primer amplification in the assay estimated nucleated cell counts. Produced via immunoSEQ multiplex PCR; TCRdb's table is partial and in-frame only. The V and J calls and the clone size are those of that table, but D and trimming were determined from the DNA. The sample carries about 220,000 clones, roughly 85% recorded once. Sequencing input: peripheral blood. The clonotype was recovered from a woman in her forties with active or convalescent COVID-19.

CDR3 loop: CASRPTSGRSNEQFF. Written as DNA, the CDR3 is TGTGCCAGCAGGCCTACTAGCGGGAGATCTAATGAGCAGTTCTTC. The chain is built from TRBV27 and TRBJ2-1; TRBD2 agrees at 11 bases. Germline assignment: CDR1 MNHEY and CDR2 SMNVEV (reference sequence). CDR3 length: 15 residues. V shed 6 bases and J 7 bases; nucleotides not matched to a gene: 8.